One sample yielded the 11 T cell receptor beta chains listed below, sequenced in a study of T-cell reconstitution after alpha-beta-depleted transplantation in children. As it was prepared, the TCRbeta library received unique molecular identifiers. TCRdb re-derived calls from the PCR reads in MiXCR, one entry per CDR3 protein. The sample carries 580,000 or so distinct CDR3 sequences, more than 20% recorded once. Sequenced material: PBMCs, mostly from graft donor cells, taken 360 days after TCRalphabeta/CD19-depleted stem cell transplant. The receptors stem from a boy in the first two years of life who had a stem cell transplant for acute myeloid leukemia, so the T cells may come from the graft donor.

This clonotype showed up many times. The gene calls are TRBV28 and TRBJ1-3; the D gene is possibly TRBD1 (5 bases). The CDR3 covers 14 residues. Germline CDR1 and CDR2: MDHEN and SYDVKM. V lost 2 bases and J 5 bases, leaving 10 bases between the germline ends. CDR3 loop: CASSLRGSRNTIYF. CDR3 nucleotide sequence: TGTGCCAGCAGTTTACGGGGGAGCCGAAACACCATATATTTT.

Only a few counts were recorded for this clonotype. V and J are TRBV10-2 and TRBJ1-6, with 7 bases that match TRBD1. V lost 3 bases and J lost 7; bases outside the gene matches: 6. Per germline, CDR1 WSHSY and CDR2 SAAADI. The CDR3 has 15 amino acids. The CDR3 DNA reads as TGCGCCAGCAGTGACGGCAGGGGGGACAATTCACCCCTCCACTTT. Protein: CASSDGRGDNSPLHF.

In nucleotides, the CDR3 is TGTGCCAGCAGTAAGACAGGTGAGCCTGGGGCCAACGTCCTGACTTTC. Amino acid sequence: CASSKTGEPGANVLTF. The V call is TRBV12-3 or TRBV12-4, the J call TRBJ2-6; a possible D gene is TRBD1 (6 bases). The germline V and J ends were trimmed by 5 bases and 2 bases, with 13 bases remaining between them. CDR3 length equals 16 residues.

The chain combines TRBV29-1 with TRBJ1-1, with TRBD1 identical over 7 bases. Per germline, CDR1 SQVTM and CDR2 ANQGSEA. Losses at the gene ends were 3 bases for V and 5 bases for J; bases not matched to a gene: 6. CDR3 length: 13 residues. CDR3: CSVDPGGWTEAFF. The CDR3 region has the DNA TGCAGCGTTGACCCAGGGGGGTGGACTGAAGCTTTCTTT.

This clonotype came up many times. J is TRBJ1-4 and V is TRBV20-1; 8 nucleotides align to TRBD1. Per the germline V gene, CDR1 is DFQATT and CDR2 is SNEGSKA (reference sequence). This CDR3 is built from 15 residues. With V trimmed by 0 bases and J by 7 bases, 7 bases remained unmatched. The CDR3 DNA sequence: TGCAGTGCTAGAGATCCGGCGGACAGGGTTGAAAAACTGTTTTTT. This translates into CSARDPADRVEKLFF.

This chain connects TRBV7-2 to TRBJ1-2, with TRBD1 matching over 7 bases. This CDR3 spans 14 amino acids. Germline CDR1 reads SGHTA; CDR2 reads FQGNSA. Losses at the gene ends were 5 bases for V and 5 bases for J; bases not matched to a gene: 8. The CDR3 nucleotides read TGTGCCAGCAGCGCCAGAAGACAGGGTTATGGCTACACCTTC. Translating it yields CASSARRQGYGYTF.

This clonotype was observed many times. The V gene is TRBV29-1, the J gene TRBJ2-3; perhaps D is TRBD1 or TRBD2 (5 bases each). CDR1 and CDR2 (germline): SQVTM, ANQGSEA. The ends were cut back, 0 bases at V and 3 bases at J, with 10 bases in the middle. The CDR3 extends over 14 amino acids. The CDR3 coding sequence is TGCAGCGTTGAAGAGGGGGTCGAGACAGATACGCAGTATTTT. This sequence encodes CSVEEGVETDTQYF.

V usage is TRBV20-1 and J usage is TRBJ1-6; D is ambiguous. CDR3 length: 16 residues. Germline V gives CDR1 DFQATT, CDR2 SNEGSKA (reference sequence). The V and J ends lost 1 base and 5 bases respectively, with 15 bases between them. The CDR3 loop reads CSARAGHPGHNSPLHF. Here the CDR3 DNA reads TGCAGTGCTAGAGCAGGTCACCCCGGGCATAATTCACCCCTCCACTTT.

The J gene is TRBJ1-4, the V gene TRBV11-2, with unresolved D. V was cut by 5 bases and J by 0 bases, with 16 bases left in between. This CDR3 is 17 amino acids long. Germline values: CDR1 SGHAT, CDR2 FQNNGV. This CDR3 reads CASSPRGRTATNEKLFF. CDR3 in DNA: TGTGCCAGCAGCCCGCGAGGACGGACTGCAACTAATGAAAAACTGTTTTTT.

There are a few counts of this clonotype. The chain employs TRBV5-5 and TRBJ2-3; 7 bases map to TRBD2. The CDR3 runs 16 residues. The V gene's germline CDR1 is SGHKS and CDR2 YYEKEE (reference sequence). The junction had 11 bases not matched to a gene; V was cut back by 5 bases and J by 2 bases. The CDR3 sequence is CASRSWEGPPTDTQYF. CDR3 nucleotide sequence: TGTGCCAGCAGGTCTTGGGAGGGACCCCCCACAGATACGCAGTATTTT. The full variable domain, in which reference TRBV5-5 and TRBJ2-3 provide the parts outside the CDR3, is DAGVTQSPTHLIKTRGQQVTLRCSPISGHKSVSWYQQVLGQGPQFIFQYYEKEERGRGNFPDRFSARQFPNYSSELNVNALLLGDSALYLCASRSWEGPPTDTQYFGPGTRLTVL.

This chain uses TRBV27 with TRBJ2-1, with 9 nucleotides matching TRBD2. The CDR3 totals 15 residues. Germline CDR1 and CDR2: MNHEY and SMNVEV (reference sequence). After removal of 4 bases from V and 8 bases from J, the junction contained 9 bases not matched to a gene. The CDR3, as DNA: TGTGCCAGCAGTTCCCTGCGCGGGGGGGCGCATGAGCAGTTCTTC. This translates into CASSSLRGGAHEQFF.